A selection of T cell receptor beta chains follows, all from one sample in a study of regulatory T cells in long-lasting Graves disease. TCRdb recomputed calls from the multiplex PCR reads with MiXCR, one row per CDR3 protein. The sample lists 400,000 or so distinct CDR3 sequences, less than 25% occurring once. The sample here was peripheral blood mononuclear cells (PBMCs), taken when the disease was refractory, from a patient treated with antithyroid drugs. The receptors were sampled from a female donor with Graves disease. Each CDR3 is given with its conserved first and last residue. The D gene is left open where the match is weak. A clone size is listed for some rows: how often the clone was seen (once, few, many), or a class if it is expanded.

cdr3_nt cdr3_aa v_call clone_size j_call d_call
TGTGCCAGTAGTTCGAGGACAGGATACAATGAGCAGTTCTTC CASSSRTGYNEQFF TRBV19 once TRBJ2-1 TRBD1
TGCGCCAGCAGCCCCCAGGGCAGGAGCTACGAGCAGTACTTC CASSPQGRSYEQYF TRBV5-1 NA TRBJ2-7 NA
TGCAGCGTCGAAACTTCTAGCACAGATACGCAGTATTTT CSVETSSTDTQYF TRBV29-1 NA TRBJ2-3 NA
TGTGCCAGTATGAGGTCAACTGAAGCTTTCTTT CASMRSTEAFF TRBV19 few TRBJ1-1 NA
TGTGCCAGCAGTCTAACAGGGTGGGACACCGGGGAGCTGTTTTTT CASSLTGWDTGELFF TRBV28 NA TRBJ2-2 NA
TGTGCCAGCAGACTAGCGGGGGCCTCCTACGAGCAGTACTTC CASRLAGASYEQYF TRBV6-1 NA TRBJ2-7 TRBD2
TGTGCCAGCGGGGCGGGAGATATGCGCTACGAGCAGTACTTC CASGAGDMRYEQYF TRBV6-1 many TRBJ2-7 TRBD2
TGTGCCACCCAGAGCCCGAACACCGGGGAGCTGTTTTTT CATQSPNTGELFF TRBV28 NA TRBJ2-2 NA
TGTGCCACCTTTGGACAGGGCGGGAATCAGCCCCAGCATTTT CATFGQGGNQPQHF TRBV28 many TRBJ1-5 TRBD1
TGTGCCAGCACCGGGACTAGCTCGAATCAGCCCCAGCATTTT CASTGTSSNQPQHF TRBV6-1 few TRBJ1-5 NA
TGTGCCAGCAGGCTCGACAGGGGGCTGATCTACGAGCAGTACTTC CASRLDRGLIYEQYF TRBV27 NA TRBJ2-7 TRBD1
TGCAGCGTTCAGCCCGGGGGTAGGATGAACACTGAAGCTTTCTTT CSVQPGGRMNTEAFF TRBV29-1 NA TRBJ1-1 NA
TGTGCCAGCAGTTGGTCAGGGGTTGGCAATCAGCCCCAGCATTTT CASSWSGVGNQPQHF TRBV27 many TRBJ1-5 NA
TGTGCCAGCAGTTTATGGGGGCCTACGAACACCGGGGAGCTGTTTTTT CASSLWGPTNTGELFF TRBV28 few TRBJ2-2 NA
TGTGCCAGCAGTTTATTGGCGGTTAGCAATCAGCCCCAGCATTTT CASSLLAVSNQPQHF TRBV12-3/TRBV12-4 many TRBJ1-5 NA
TGTGCCAGCAGGGCCGAGACAGATAATGAAAAACTGTTTTTT CASRAETDNEKLFF TRBV2 NA TRBJ1-4 NA
TGTGCCAGCAGTTCTCCAGCGGGAGATAGGGACAAGACCCAGTACTTC CASSSPAGDRDKTQYF TRBV27 few TRBJ2-5 TRBD2
TGTGCCAGCAGCTTAGGTTCCGCGGGGGAGGATACGCAGTATTTT CASSLGSAGEDTQYF TRBV7-2 NA TRBJ2-3 TRBD2
TGTGCCATCAGTGGGGAAGACAGGGGTTCGTACGAGCAGTACTTC CAISGEDRGSYEQYF TRBV10-3 few TRBJ2-7 TRBD1
TGTGCCAGCAGCCCCCTTTCCGCCAATGAGCAGTTCTTC CASSPLSANEQFF TRBV7-2 NA TRBJ2-1 NA
TGTGCCAGCAGCCCCGTGCGGGGTACCACCGGGGAGCTGTTTTTT CASSPVRGTTGELFF TRBV7-3 few TRBJ2-2 NA
TGCAGTGCTCAGGGGACCGGCTATGGCTACACCTTC CSAQGTGYGYTF TRBV20-1 many TRBJ1-2 NA
TGTGCCAGCAGCTTAATACTACGAGCTAGCGGGAGGTATAGCTCCTACGAGCAGTACTTC CASSLILRASGRYSSYEQYF TRBV7-3 many TRBJ2-7 TRBD2
TGCAGTGCGCAGATCTACCAAGAGACCCAGTACTTC CSAQIYQETQYF TRBV20-1 few TRBJ2-5 NA
TGCAGTGCCCCAGGACTAGCGGGAGGAGAGACCCAGTACTTC CSAPGLAGGETQYF TRBV20-1 many TRBJ2-5 TRBD2
TGCAGTGCTAGCCCTACTAGCGGGAGGAGTAAGCGCGAGCAGTACTTC CSASPTSGRSKREQYF TRBV20-1 few TRBJ2-7 TRBD2
TGCGCCAGCAGCCAACAAAGGGGCGGCTACGAGCAGTACTTC CASSQQRGGYEQYF TRBV4-3 NA TRBJ2-7 NA
TGTGCCACCAGCAGGAGACCGTGGGACCCCCCGCTCCACGAGCAGTACTTC CATSRRPWDPPLHEQYF TRBV15 NA TRBJ2-7 NA
TGTGCCAGCAGCTTGATTCAGCGGAACGAGCAGTACTTC CASSLIQRNEQYF TRBV5-8 few TRBJ2-7 NA
TGCAGTGCTAGCGGGGAGCGCAGTACGCAGCGCTACGAGCAGTACTTC CSASGERSTQRYEQYF TRBV20-1 NA TRBJ2-7 NA
TGTGCCAGCGGAATTACCCCCAGGGGGGAGTATGGCTGCACCTTC CASGITPRGEYGCTF TRBV11-1 NA TRBJ1-2 TRBD1
TGTGCCAGCGGGACAGGCGAGGAAAATGAGCAGTTCTTC CASGTGEENEQFF TRBV6-4 few TRBJ2-1 TRBD1
TGTGCCAGCAGCTTATTCCCGGGTTCCTACAATGAGCAGTTCTTC CASSLFPGSYNEQFF TRBV7-3 few TRBJ2-1 NA
TGTGCCACCGAAAAGGTTTCAAGCTCCTACGAGCAGTACTTC CATEKVSSSYEQYF TRBV7-6 few TRBJ2-7 NA
TGCAGTGCTAGAGTTTTTACTAGCGGGAGTTTCAATGAGCAGTTCTTC CSARVFTSGSFNEQFF TRBV20-1 NA TRBJ2-1 TRBD2
TGCAGCGTTCACAGGGAGCCCTATGGCTACACCTTC CSVHREPYGYTF TRBV29-1 NA TRBJ1-2 NA
TGTGCCAGCAGCGCATACAGGGGACCTTACGAGCAGTACTTC CASSAYRGPYEQYF TRBV7-6 NA TRBJ2-7 TRBD1
TGTGCCAGCAGCTCCTCGTACCCGGCGGGAGAGCAGTACTTC CASSSSYPAGEQYF TRBV7-9 few TRBJ2-7 NA
TGTGCCAGCAGTTTAACCGGGACTAGCGGAAGACTGGAGCTGTTTTTT CASSLTGTSGRLELFF TRBV27 many TRBJ2-2 TRBD2
TGTGCCATCAGGGGACAGGGGGACACCGGGGAGCTGTTTTTT CAIRGQGDTGELFF TRBV10-3 NA TRBJ2-2 TRBD1
TGTGCCAGTAGGCCAGTCTCACAGTTCTCTGGAAACACCATATATTTT CASRPVSQFSGNTIYF TRBV19 NA TRBJ1-3 NA
TGCGCCAGCAGCTTGCAGGGAAAGGCCTACGAGCAGTACTTC CASSLQGKAYEQYF TRBV5-1 many TRBJ2-7 NA
TGTGCCAGCAGCTTAGGAAGCGGGCAGGGTCAGCCCCAGCATTTT CASSLGSGQGQPQHF TRBV7-8 many TRBJ1-5 NA
TGTGCCAGCAGTTATTTGGGCAGAAACACCGGGGAGCTGTTTTTT CASSYLGRNTGELFF TRBV2 NA TRBJ2-2 NA
TGTGCCTGGAGTCATAAGGGGATCGACACCGGGGAGCTGTTTTTT CAWSHKGIDTGELFF TRBV30 NA TRBJ2-2 NA
TGTGCCAGCAGCCCCCCGGCTTTAGATAATGAGCAGTTCTTC CASSPPALDNEQFF TRBV2 NA TRBJ2-1 NA
TGTGCCAGCAGCGAACAGGGGAACCAGCCCCAGCATTTT CASSEQGNQPQHF TRBV7-9 few TRBJ1-5 TRBD1
TGTGCCAGCAGCCACGAGACAGGAGGGGAGCCCCAGCATTTT CASSHETGGEPQHF TRBV7-9 NA TRBJ1-5 NA
TGTGCCTGGAGTTCGGGCGGAGATCAGCCCCAGCATTTT CAWSSGGDQPQHF TRBV30 NA TRBJ1-5 NA
TGCAGTGCCGACCTCCTCGGGACAGGGCCCTACGAGCAGTACTTC CSADLLGTGPYEQYF TRBV20-1 NA TRBJ2-7 TRBD1
TGTGCCAGCAGTAGCTCAGGGGCAGCCAAGTCTGAAGCTTTCTTT CASSSSGAAKSEAFF TRBV27 NA TRBJ1-1 NA
TGTGCCAGTAGAGGGGACTACGAGCAGTACTTC CASRGDYEQYF TRBV19 NA TRBJ2-7 NA
TGCAGTACCGGTTTTGGAGAGACCCAGTACTTC CSTGFGETQYF TRBV29-1 many TRBJ2-5 NA